This TCR beta chain was retrieved from a study of blood T cell repertoires in COVID-19. Method: immunoSEQ multiplex PCR; TCRdb's copy keeps in-frame clones and lacks some. The sample consists of around 130,000 clones, roughly 83% of them appearing once. This clone was seen only once. This sequence was found in a woman aged 80 or over with acute or convalescent COVID-19. Sequenced input: peripheral blood.

The CDR3 bases are TGTGCCAGCAGTCCCTCTTGGGCGAACCTACGCAATCAGCCCCAGCATTTT. It encodes CASSPSWANLRNQPQHF. This chain joins TRBV27 and TRBJ1-5; unclear D gene. The CDR3 spans 17 residues. Germline-derived CDR1 and CDR2 are MNHEY and SMNVEV (reference sequence). Trimming pared 5 bases from V and 2 bases from J, leaving 19 bases between.